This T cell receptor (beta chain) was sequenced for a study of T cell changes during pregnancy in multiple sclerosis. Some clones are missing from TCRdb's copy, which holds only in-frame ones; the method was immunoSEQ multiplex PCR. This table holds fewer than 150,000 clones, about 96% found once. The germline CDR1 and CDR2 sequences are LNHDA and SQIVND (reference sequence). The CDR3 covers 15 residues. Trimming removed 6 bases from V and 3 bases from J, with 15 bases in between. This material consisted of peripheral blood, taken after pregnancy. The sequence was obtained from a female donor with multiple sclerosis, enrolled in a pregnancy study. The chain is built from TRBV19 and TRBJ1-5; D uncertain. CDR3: CASRAGAGINQPQHF. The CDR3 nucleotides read TGTGCCAGTAGGGCGGGCGCGGGTATCAATCAGCCCCAGCATTTT.